This passage covers 31 T cell receptor beta chains from one sample sequenced in a study of cytotoxic CD8 clonotypes in ibrutinib-treated CLL. Profiling relied on immunoSEQ multiplex PCR, and the TCRdb table lists in-frame clones only, not all of them. The repertoire has tens of thousands of clones, 55% to 80% of them found once; the top ten carry over 10%. The sample was PBMCs, taken after 12 months of ibrutinib treatment. The receptors derive from a human donor with chronic lymphocytic leukemia.

The chain joins TRBV2 to TRBJ2-1; TRBD1 agrees at 9 bases. Germline CDR1 reads SNHLY; CDR2 reads FYNNEI. V lost 4 bases and J lost 4; bases outside the gene matches: 11. The CDR3 extends over 17 amino acids. The DNA of the CDR3 is TGTGCCAGCAGTGGACGGCTGGGGACAGGGTTGTACAATGAGCAGTTCTTC. Protein: CASSGRLGTGLYNEQFF.

This clone was recorded only once. The chain joins TRBV19 to TRBJ1-5, with 7 bases fitting TRBD1. Per the germline V gene, CDR1 is LNHDA and CDR2 is SQIVND (reference sequence). J gave up 0 bases and V 6 bases, and 11 bases lay outside the gene matches. The CDR3 contains 17 residues. CDR3 region: CASSQGTALYSNQPQHF. CDR3 sequence (DNA): TGTGCCAGTAGCCAGGGGACAGCGCTTTATAGCAATCAGCCCCAGCATTTT.

V gene TRBV4-1 combines with J gene TRBJ1-6; D is unresolved. The germline CDR1 and CDR2 sequences are MGHRA and YSYEKL. V was cut by 0 bases and J by 6 bases, with 12 bases left in between. The CDR3 is 16 residues long. This chain's CDR3 is CASSQDAANLNSPLHF. CDR3 DNA sequence: TGCGCCAGCAGCCAAGACGCCGCAAACCTTAATTCACCCCTCCACTTT.

This sequence joins TRBV27 and TRBJ1-6; no reliable D call. This CDR3 contains 16 residues. Germline CDR1 reads MNHEY; CDR2 reads SMNVEV (reference sequence). Between the trimmed V and J ends, which lost 7 bases and 11 bases, there was a span of 24 bases. The chain's CDR3 is CASTPSFIWTAAPLHF. The CDR3 nucleotides are TGTGCCAGCACCCCCTCGTTTATCTGGACTGCTGCACCCCTCCACTTT.

The J gene is TRBJ2-4, the V gene TRBV5-1; possible D gene TRBD1, 7 bases. V lost 4 bases and J lost 5, with 13 bases in between. The CDR3 contains 14 residues. From germline, CDR1 is SGHRS and CDR2 YFSETQ. The CDR3 region has the DNA TGCGCCAGCAGCAAGGAGGGGGCAGAAAACATTCAGTACTTC. This encodes CASSKEGAENIQYF. Complete variable domain (other parts from reference TRBV5-1 and TRBJ2-4): KAGVTQTPRYLIKTRGQQVTLSCSPISGHRSVSWYQQTPGQGLQFLFEYFSETQRNKGNFPGRFSGRQFSNSRSEMNVSTLELGDSALYLCASSKEGAENIQYFGAGTRLSVL.

The rearrangement joins TRBV10-3 to TRBJ1-3; D unresolved. Germline lookup yields CDR1 ENHRY and CDR2 SYGVKD. The length of the CDR3 is 11 residues. The germline V and J ends were trimmed by 7 bases and 4 bases, with 5 bases remaining between them. The CDR3 DNA reads as TGTGCCATCAAGGTGGGAAACACCATATATTTT. Protein product: CAIKVGNTIYF.

The rearrangement links TRBV19 to TRBJ1-4; 11 bases match TRBD1. CDR3 length equals 16 residues. The trim removed 4 bases at V and 5 bases at J, leaving 6 bases unmatched. Germline V gene sequence: CDR1 LNHDA, CDR2 SQIVND (reference sequence). The DNA for the CDR3 is TGTGCCAGTAGTACTTTCCGGGACAGGGGGAATGAAAAACTGTTTTTT. Its translation: CASSTFRDRGNEKLFF.

This clone is labeled large. The chain has TRBV18 and TRBJ1-5; no clear D. Between the trimmed V and J ends, which lost 2 bases and 7 bases, there was a span of 9 bases. The CDR3 totals 13 residues. Germline V gene sequence: CDR1 KGHSH, CDR2 LQKENI. CDR3 in DNA: TGTGCCAGCTCACCATTTAGGGTACAGCCCCAGCATTTT. Encoded protein: CASSPFRVQPQHF.

This clone was detected only once. This rearrangement joins TRBV30 to TRBJ2-5, with D perhaps given as TRBD1 or TRBD2 (7 bases each). Germline V CDR1 and CDR2: GTSNPN, SVGIG (reference sequence). The CDR3 covers 15 residues. The V end lost 3 bases, the J end lost 2 bases, and 16 bases lay between the germline ends. CDR3 amino acids: CAWRRTGEGQETQYF. The CDR3 DNA reads TGTGCCTGGAGACGTACAGGGGAGGGACAAGAGACCCAGTACTTC.

This clone is judged medium-sized (0.01 to 0.1%). This chain connects TRBV7-9 to TRBJ1-1; D is perhaps TRBD1 (5 bases). Trimming left V 5 bases short and J 5 bases short, with 12 bases between. The CDR3 is 13 amino acids. Per germline, CDR1 SEHNR and CDR2 FQNEAQ (reference sequence). CDR3 in amino acids: CASSPGLSTEAFF. The CDR3 DNA sequence: TGTGCCAGCAGCCCAGGGTTGAGTACTGAAGCTTTCTTT.

The V call is TRBV9, the J call TRBJ2-7, with a weak D call TRBD2 (6 bases). Trimming removed 0 bases at V and 7 bases at J, with 20 bases between. CDR1 SGDLS and CDR2 YYNGEE come from the germline V gene. The CDR3 runs 16 residues. The CDR3 region has the DNA TGTGCCAGCAGCGTAGCCCAGGAGGGGCCCTGGGGGGAGCAGTACTTC. Its translation is CASSVAQEGPWGEQYF.

This rearrangement joins TRBV10-3 to TRBJ2-7, with a tentative D call TRBD1 (5 bases). The germline gives CDR1 ENHRY, CDR2 SYGVKD. Deletions cut 0 bases from V and 9 bases from J, with 15 bases between. The CDR3 extends over 14 amino acids. CDR3 DNA sequence: TGTGCCATCAGTGAGTCGATGGGCAGGGTTACGCAGTACTTC. Amino acids: CAISESMGRVTQYF.

This clone was found many times. The V gene is TRBV6-5, the J gene TRBJ1-5; TRBD1 aligns across 7 bases. J gave up 5 bases and V 5 bases, and 3 bases lay outside the gene matches. The germline V gene encodes CDR1 MNHEY and CDR2 SVGAGI. The CDR3 has 13 amino acids. In DNA, the CDR3 is TGTGCCAGCAGTCTCCAGGGGGATCAGCCCCAGCATTTT. Encoded protein: CASSLQGDQPQHF.

Only a few counts were recorded for this clone. The rearrangement joins TRBV27 to TRBJ2-1; D is unresolved. Trimming took 3 bases from V and 0 from J, leaving 3 bases between them. This CDR3 region has 13 residues. Germline lookup yields CDR1 MNHEY and CDR2 SMNVEV (reference sequence). CDR3 amino acids: CASSLSSYNEQFF. The DNA for the CDR3 is TGTGCCAGCAGTTTGAGCTCCTACAATGAGCAGTTCTTC.

The J gene is TRBJ1-1, the V gene TRBV9; D is ambiguous. Trimming pared 3 bases from V and 0 bases from J, leaving 9 bases between. The CDR3 loop spans 14 amino acids. Germline V lookup: CDR1 SGDLS, CDR2 YYNGEE. Written as DNA, the CDR3 is TGTGCCAGCAGCGCTACGTGGATGAACACTGAAGCTTTCTTT. It yields the protein CASSATWMNTEAFF.

The rearrangement links TRBV27 to TRBJ1-2; TRBD1 is a possible D gene (6 bases). This CDR3 region has 14 residues. V was clipped by 5 bases and J by 7 bases, with 17 bases between them. Germline V gives CDR1 MNHEY, CDR2 SMNVEV (reference sequence). The CDR3 sequence is CASSILKDSGGYTF. Here the CDR3 DNA reads TGTGCCAGCAGTATTTTAAAGGACAGTGGTGGCTACACCTTC.

V and J are TRBV7-3 and TRBJ1-1, with D hard to call. Germline CDR1 SGHTA, CDR2 FQGTGA. This CDR3 comprises 12 residues. Trimming pared 2 bases from V and 6 bases from J, leaving 7 bases between. The CDR3 protein is CASSLGGAEAFF. DNA of the CDR3: TGTGCCAGCAGCTTAGGTGGGGCTGAAGCTTTCTTT.

The chain recombines TRBV10-3 with TRBJ2-1; possibly TRBD1 for D (6 bases). The CDR3 has 14 amino acids. Germline loops: CDR1 ENHRY, CDR2 SYGVKD. Trimming shortened V by 7 bases and J by 5 bases, and 15 bases separated the two germline ends. The DNA for the CDR3 is TGTGCCATCACCGGGACACCCTCGGACAATGAGCAGTTCTTC. Amino acids: CAITGTPSDNEQFF.

The V gene is TRBV12-5, the J gene TRBJ2-3; unclear D gene. V lost 3 bases, J lost 2 bases, and 6 bases lay in between. In germline, CDR1 is LGHNT, CDR2 FRNRAP. This CDR3 spans 13 amino acids. The CDR3 coding sequence is TGTGCTAGTGGTTTATCCAACACAGATACGCAGTATTTT. Protein sequence: CASGLSNTDTQYF.

This clone was observed a single time. The gene calls are TRBV6-6 and TRBJ2-2; D is undetermined. Germline V gives CDR1 MNHNY, CDR2 SVGAGI (reference sequence). Trimming cost V 4 bases and J 2 bases, with 5 bases left between them. The CDR3 extends over 13 amino acids. This chain's CDR3 is CASSSKNTGELFF. The CDR3 DNA reads as TGTGCCAGCAGTTCAAAAAACACCGGGGAGCTGTTTTTT.

The chain joins TRBV5-4 to TRBJ2-6; perhaps TRBD1 as D (6 bases). The germline gives CDR1 SGHNT, CDR2 YYREEE (reference sequence). Trimming pared 3 bases from V and 0 bases from J, leaving 16 bases between. This CDR3 spans 18 amino acids. CDR3 sequence reads: CASSWGVDRISGANVLTF. The CDR3 DNA sequence: TGTGCCAGCAGCTGGGGCGTCGACAGGATCTCTGGGGCCAACGTCCTGACTTTC.

The rearrangement uses TRBV27 and TRBJ2-5, with D possibly being TRBD1 (5 bases). Germline lookup yields CDR1 MNHEY and CDR2 SMNVEV (reference sequence). The CDR3 contains 13 residues. V was trimmed by 9 bases and J by 2 bases, leaving 13 bases between them. CDR3 protein: CASTDRLQETQYF. The DNA for the CDR3 is TGTGCCAGTACTGACAGACTTCAAGAGACCCAGTACTTC.

This clone was found once. The genes are TRBV7-3 and TRBJ1-1; possibly TRBD1 for D (6 bases). The ends were cut back, 1 base at V and 1 base at J, with 13 bases in the middle. Germline CDR1 is SGHTA and CDR2 is FQGTGA. The CDR3 has 16 residues. CDR3 loop: CASSLNGQQSNTEAFF. The CDR3, as DNA: TGTGCCAGCAGCTTAAACGGACAGCAGTCGAACACTGAAGCTTTCTTT.

The V gene is TRBV7-2, the J gene TRBJ1-5, with 7 bases fitting TRBD1. The germline gives CDR1 SGHTA, CDR2 FQGNSA. V shed 5 bases and J 3 bases; nucleotides not matched to a gene: 10. The CDR3 has 16 amino acids. The CDR3 region is CASSPRGQTPNQPQHF. The CDR3 DNA reads as TGTGCCAGCAGCCCCCGGGGACAGACCCCCAATCAGCCCCAGCATTTT.

V and J are TRBV11-2 and TRBJ1-6; D may be TRBD1 (6 bases). Germline assignment: CDR1 SGHAT and CDR2 FQNNGV. This CDR3 comprises 13 residues. Deletions cut 2 bases from V and 11 bases from J, with 10 bases between. CDR3 residues: CASSLKGDTPLHF. DNA of the CDR3: TGTGCCAGCAGCTTAAAGGGGGATACACCCCTCCACTTT.

The chain joins TRBV11-2 to TRBJ2-4; 7 bases align to TRBD1. This CDR3 comprises 15 residues. The trim removed 4 bases at V and 1 base at J, leaving 4 bases unmatched. Germline values: CDR1 SGHAT, CDR2 FQNNGV. The CDR3 reads CASSSSQGAKNIQYF. CDR3 sequence (DNA): TGTGCCAGCAGCTCGTCACAGGGGGCCAAAAACATTCAGTACTTC.

This clone is a singleton in its sample. The chain recombines TRBV9 with TRBJ2-1; D call uncertain. V shed 0 bases and J shed 2 bases, with 12 bases lying between them. This CDR3 spans 16 amino acids. Looked up from germline, CDR1 is SGDLS and CDR2 is YYNGEE. The CDR3 nucleotides are TGTGCCAGCAGCGTAGCTACCGGTCAGCCCTACAATGAGCAGTTCTTC. It yields the protein CASSVATGQPYNEQFF.

This chain uses TRBV13 with TRBJ2-7; 7 bases fit TRBD1. The V gene's germline CDR1 is PRHDT and CDR2 FYEKMQ (reference sequence). V lost 3 bases to trimming and J lost 9 bases; unmatched junction nucleotides: 26. CDR3 length: 19 amino acids. In DNA, the CDR3 is TGTGCCAGCAGCTTTAACGACAGGGAGCAAACCCCCCTGATGAGGGGGCAGTACTTC. This translates into CASSFNDREQTPLMRGQYF.

CDR3 sequence (DNA): TGTGCCAGCAGACGACAGGGGGCTTCACGAGGATACTATGGCTACACCTTC. Translation gives CASRRQGASRGYYGYTF. The chain uses TRBV27 and TRBJ1-2, with 10 bases fitting TRBD1. Germline assignment: CDR1 MNHEY and CDR2 SMNVEV (reference sequence). Trimming took 6 bases from V and 3 from J; bases not matched to a gene: 13. The CDR3 extends over 17 amino acids.

This clone was observed a single time. The chain carries TRBV6-1 and TRBJ1-4, with TRBD1 matching over 10 bases. Germline V CDR1 and CDR2: MNHNS, SASEGT. The J segment lost 7 bases and the V segment lost 7 bases, leaving 6 bases of the junction unmatched. The CDR3 totals 14 residues. The CDR3 reads CASTNRDRGEKLFF. CDR3 nucleotide sequence: TGTGCCAGCACCAACCGGGACAGGGGTGAAAAACTGTTTTTT.

This rearrangement joins TRBV10-3 to TRBJ2-3, with D perhaps given as TRBD1 or TRBD2 (5 bases each). The germline V gene has CDR1 ENHRY and CDR2 SYGVKD. The CDR3 has 14 residues. Trimming took 4 bases from V and 0 from J, leaving 8 bases between them. Here the CDR3 reads CAISGWGSTDTQYF. CDR3 DNA: TGTGCCATCAGTGGTTGGGGGAGCACAGATACGCAGTATTTT.